This record covers a single TCR beta chain. Its ends do not fully match the called genes, so a read error is possible. Thyroid surgery was performed in patients who had received no treatment beforehand. TCRdb re-called the PCR reads via MiXCR. The sample records just over 20,000 clones, 15% to 18% being singletons. The sample belongs to a study of metastatic and nonmetastatic thyroid tumors. Looking at the study overall: Malignant thyroid and benign thyroid patients provided blood and tumor or nodule tissue whose repertoires were compared.

The specimen sequenced was blood. The sequence derives from a female donor with papillary thyroid cancer or a benign thyroid nodule (not recorded which). Some clones in this sample may be carry-over from other donors' samples.

In nucleotides, the CDR3 is TGCGCCAGCAGCCCCCGGTCCGGAAACGAGCAGTACTTC. Encoded protein: CASSPRSGNEQYF. This chain links TRBV7-7 with TRBJ2-7, with D uncertain. CDR1 is SSHAT, CDR2 FNYEAQ, per germline (reference sequence). This CDR3 is 13 amino acids long.